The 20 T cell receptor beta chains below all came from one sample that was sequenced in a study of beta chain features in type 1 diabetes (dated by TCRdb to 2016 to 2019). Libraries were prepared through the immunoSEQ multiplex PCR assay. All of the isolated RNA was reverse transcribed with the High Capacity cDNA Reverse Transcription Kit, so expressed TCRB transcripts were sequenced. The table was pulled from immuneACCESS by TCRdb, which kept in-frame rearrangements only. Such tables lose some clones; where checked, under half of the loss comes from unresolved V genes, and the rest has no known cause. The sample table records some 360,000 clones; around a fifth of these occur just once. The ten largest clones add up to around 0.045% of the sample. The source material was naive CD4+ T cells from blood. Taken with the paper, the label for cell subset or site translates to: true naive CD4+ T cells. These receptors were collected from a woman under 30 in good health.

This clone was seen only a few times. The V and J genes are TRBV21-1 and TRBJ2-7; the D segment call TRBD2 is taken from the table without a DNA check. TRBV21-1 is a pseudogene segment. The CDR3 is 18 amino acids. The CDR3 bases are TGTGCCAGCAGCAAACCAATTTTAAGCGGGGGGCGTACCTACGAGCAGTACTTC. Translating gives CASSKPILSGGRTYEQYF.

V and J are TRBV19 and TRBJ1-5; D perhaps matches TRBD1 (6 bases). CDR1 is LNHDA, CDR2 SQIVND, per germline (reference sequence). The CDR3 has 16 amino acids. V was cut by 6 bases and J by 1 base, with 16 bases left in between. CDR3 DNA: TGTGCCAGTAGCCTGAACCACAGGGTAAGCAATCAGCCCCAGCATTTT. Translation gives CASSLNHRVSNQPQHF. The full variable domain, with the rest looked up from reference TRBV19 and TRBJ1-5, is DGGITQSPKYLFRKEGQNVTLSCEQNLNHDAMYWYRQDPGQGLRLIYYSQIVNDFQKGDIAEGYSVSREKKESFPLTVTSAQKNPTAFYLCASSLNHRVSNQPQHFGDGTRLSIL.

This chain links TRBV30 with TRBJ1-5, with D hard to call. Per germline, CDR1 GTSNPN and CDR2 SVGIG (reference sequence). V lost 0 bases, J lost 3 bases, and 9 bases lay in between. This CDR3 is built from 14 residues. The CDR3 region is CAWSVLQANQPQHF. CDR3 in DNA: TGTGCCTGGAGTGTACTTCAGGCCAATCAGCCCCAGCATTTT.

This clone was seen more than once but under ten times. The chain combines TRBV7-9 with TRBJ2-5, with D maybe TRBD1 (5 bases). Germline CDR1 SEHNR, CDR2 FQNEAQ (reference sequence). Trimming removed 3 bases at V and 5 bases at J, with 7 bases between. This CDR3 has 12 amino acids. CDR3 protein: CASSFRGETQYF. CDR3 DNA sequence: TGTGCCAGCAGCTTTAGGGGCGAGACCCAGTACTTC.

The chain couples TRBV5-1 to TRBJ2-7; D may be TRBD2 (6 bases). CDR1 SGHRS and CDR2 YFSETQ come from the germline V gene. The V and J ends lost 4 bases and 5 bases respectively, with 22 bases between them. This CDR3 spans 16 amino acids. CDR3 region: CASSRSSPGLRHEQYF. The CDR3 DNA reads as TGCGCCAGCAGCCGCTCCTCTCCGGGACTCCGCCACGAGCAGTACTTC.

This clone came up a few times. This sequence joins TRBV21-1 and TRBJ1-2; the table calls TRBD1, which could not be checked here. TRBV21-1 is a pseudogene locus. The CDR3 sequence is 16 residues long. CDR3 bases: TGTGCCAGCAGCGGACCGGGACAGTGGACTAACTATGGCTACACCTTC. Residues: CASSGPGQWTNYGYTF.

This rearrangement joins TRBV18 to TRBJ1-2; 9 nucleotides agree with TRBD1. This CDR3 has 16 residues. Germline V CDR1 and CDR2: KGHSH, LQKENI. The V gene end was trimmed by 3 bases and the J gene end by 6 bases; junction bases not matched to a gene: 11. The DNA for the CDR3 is TGTGCCAGCTCACCCATCCCGGGACAGGGAGGGGATGGCTACACCTTC. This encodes CASSPIPGQGGDGYTF.

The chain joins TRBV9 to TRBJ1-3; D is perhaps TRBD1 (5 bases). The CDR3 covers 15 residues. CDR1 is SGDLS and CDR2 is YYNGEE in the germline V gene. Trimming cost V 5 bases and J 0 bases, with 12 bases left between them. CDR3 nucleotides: TGTGCCAGCAGGTTAGGAGACAGCTCTGGAAACACCATATATTTT. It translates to CASRLGDSSGNTIYF.

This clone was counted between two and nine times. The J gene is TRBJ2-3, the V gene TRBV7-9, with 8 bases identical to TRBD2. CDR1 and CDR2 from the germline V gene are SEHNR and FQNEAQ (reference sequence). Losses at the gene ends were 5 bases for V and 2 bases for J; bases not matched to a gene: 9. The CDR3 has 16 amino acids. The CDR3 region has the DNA TGTGCCAGCAGCCCCCGCGGGGGGTTTTTCACAGATACGCAGTATTTT. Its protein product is CASSPRGGFFTDTQYF.

CDR3 coding DNA: TGTGCCAGCAGCTCCATCCCGGGACAGGGAACAGATACGCAGTATTTT. Residues: CASSSIPGQGTDTQYF. The chain joins TRBV11-2 to TRBJ2-3; TRBD1 matches 9 bases. The CDR3 covers 16 residues. CDR1 and CDR2 from the germline V gene are SGHAT and FQNNGV. The J segment lost 3 bases and the V segment lost 4 bases, leaving 8 bases of the junction unmatched.

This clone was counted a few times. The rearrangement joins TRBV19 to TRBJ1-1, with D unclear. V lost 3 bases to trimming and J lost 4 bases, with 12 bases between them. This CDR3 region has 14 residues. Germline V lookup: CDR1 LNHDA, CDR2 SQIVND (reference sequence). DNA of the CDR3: TGTGCCAGTAGTATCCTCCTCCGGGGCACTGAAGCTTTCTTT. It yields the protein CASSILLRGTEAFF.

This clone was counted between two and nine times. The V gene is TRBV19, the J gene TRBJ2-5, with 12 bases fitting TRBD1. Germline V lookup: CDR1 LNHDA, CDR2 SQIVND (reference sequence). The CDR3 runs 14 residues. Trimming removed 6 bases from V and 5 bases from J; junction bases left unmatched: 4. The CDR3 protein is CASRGTGGAETQYF. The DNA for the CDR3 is TGTGCCAGTAGGGGGACAGGGGGCGCGGAGACCCAGTACTTC.

The CDR3 here is CASSPVAGRSTDTQYF. CDR3 DNA: TGTGCCAGCTCACCAGTAGCGGGACGTAGCACAGATACGCAGTATTTT. The rearrangement joins TRBV18 to TRBJ2-3; 8 bases are shared with TRBD2. The CDR3 has 16 residues. V lost 2 bases to trimming and J lost 0 bases; unmatched junction nucleotides: 4. CDR1 is KGHSH and CDR2 is LQKENI in the germline V gene. The full variable domain, with the rest looked up from reference TRBV18 and TRBJ2-3, is NAGVMQNPRHLVRRRGQEARLRCSPMKGHSHVYWYRQLPEEGLKFMVYLQKENIIDESGMPKERFSAEFPKEGPSILRIQQVVRGDSAAYFCASSPVAGRSTDTQYFGPGTRLTVL.

CDR3 in amino acids: CSVAYLGNTGELFF. CDR3 nucleotides: TGCAGCGTTGCCTATCTCGGGAACACCGGGGAGCTGTTTTTT. This chain joins TRBV29-1 and TRBJ2-2; D gene uncertain. This CDR3 has 14 residues. Germline V gene sequence: CDR1 SQVTM, CDR2 ANQGSEA. The V end was cut by 4 bases, the J end by 1 base, with 10 bases between.

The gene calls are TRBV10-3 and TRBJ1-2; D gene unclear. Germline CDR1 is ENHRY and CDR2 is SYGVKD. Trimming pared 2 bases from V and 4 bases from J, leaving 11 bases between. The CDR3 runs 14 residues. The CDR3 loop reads CAISEGGSVYGYTF. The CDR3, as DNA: TGTGCCATCAGTGAGGGAGGGTCAGTCTATGGCTACACCTTC.

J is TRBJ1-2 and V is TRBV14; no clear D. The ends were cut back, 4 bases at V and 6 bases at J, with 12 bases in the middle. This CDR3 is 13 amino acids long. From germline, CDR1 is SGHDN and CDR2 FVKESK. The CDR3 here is CASSPGRAHGYTF. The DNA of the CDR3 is TGTGCCAGCAGCCCCGGGAGGGCCCATGGCTACACCTTC. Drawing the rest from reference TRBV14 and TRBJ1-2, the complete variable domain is EAGVTQFPSHSVIEKGQTVTLRCDPISGHDNLYWYRRVMGKEIKFLLHFVKESKQDESGMPNNRFLAERTGGTYSTLKVQPAELEDSGVYFCASSPGRAHGYTFGSGTRLTVV.

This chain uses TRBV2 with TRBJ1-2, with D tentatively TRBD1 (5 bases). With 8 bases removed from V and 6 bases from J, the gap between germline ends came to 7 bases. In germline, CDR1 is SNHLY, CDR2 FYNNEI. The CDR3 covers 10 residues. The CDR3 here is CASQGNGYTF. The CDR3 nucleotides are TGTGCCAGCCAGGGAAATGGCTACACCTTC.

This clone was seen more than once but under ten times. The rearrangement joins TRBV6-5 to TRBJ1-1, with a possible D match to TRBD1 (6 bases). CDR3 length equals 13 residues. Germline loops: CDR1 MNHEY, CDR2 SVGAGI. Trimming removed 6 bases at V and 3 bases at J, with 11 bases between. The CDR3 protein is CASSLYRDTEAFF. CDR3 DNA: TGTGCCAGCAGCCTCTACAGGGACACTGAAGCTTTCTTT.

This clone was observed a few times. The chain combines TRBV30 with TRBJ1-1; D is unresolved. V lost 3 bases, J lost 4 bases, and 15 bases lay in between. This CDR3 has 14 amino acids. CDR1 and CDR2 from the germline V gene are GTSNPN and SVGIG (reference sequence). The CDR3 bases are TGTGCCTGGAGCGGACGGGGAGGGAGCACTGAAGCTTTCTTT. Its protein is CAWSGRGGSTEAFF. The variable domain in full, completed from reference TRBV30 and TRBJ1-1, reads SQTIHQWPATLVQPVGSPLSLECTVEGTSNPNLYWYRQAAGRGLQLLFYSVGIGQISSEVPQNLSASRPQDRQFILSSKKLLLSDSGFYLCAWSGRGGSTEAFFGQGTRLTVV.

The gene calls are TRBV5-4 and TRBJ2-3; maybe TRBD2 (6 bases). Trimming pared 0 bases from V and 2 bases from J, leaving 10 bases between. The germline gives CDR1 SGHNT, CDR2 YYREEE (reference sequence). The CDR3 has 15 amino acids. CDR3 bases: TGTGCCAGCAGCTTGGGGGGACTCGACACAGATACGCAGTATTTT. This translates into CASSLGGLDTDTQYF.